A single sample gave rise to the 32 T cell receptor beta chains below, sequenced in a study of T-cell memory formation after mild COVID-19. One entry per CDR3 protein results from TCRdb running MiXCR on the 5' RACE reads. In the table there are about half a million distinct CDR3 sequences, about 20% of which are singletons. The sequenced sample consisted of PBMCs or a T cell subset sorted from them (not recorded which). The source is an adult woman who had mild COVID-19 (a few samples of this study predate the infection). Cell type and time point are not known.

Comment on this clonotype: The germline gene is not matched at one end of the junction; a read error may be the cause. The chain uses TRBV5-1 and TRBJ2-3; 14 nucleotides agree with TRBD2. The CDR3 sequence is 15 residues long. The germline V gene encodes CDR1 SGHRS and CDR2 YFSETQ. CDR3 residues: CASSLAGTSGSPMDF. CDR3 nucleotide sequence: TGCGCCAGCAGCTTGGCCGGGACTAGCGGGAGTCCTATGGATTTT.

This clonotype was observed a handful of times. The chain uses TRBV11-2 and TRBJ1-2; D is perhaps TRBD1 (6 bases). Germline CDR1 is SGHAT and CDR2 is FQNNGV. Trimming removed 0 bases at V and 4 bases at J, with 9 bases between. The CDR3 contains 14 residues. CDR3 region: CASSLERGAYGYTF. In DNA, the CDR3 is TGTGCCAGCAGCTTAGAGCGGGGGGCCTATGGCTACACCTTC.

This clonotype was counted only a few times. The V gene is TRBV4-1, the J gene TRBJ2-3, with D maybe TRBD2 (6 bases). The CDR3 runs 13 residues. From germline, CDR1 is MGHRA and CDR2 YSYEKL. V lost 6 bases and J lost 8, with 15 bases in between. The CDR3 sequence: CASRQVWRGTQYF. The CDR3 DNA reads as TGCGCCAGCAGACAGGTTTGGAGGGGTACGCAGTATTTT.

The chain recombines TRBV5-1 with TRBJ1-2, with TRBD1 identical over 7 bases. The CDR3 extends over 15 amino acids. The junction had 13 bases not matched to a gene; V was cut back by 7 bases and J by 4 bases. CDR1 and CDR2 (germline): SGHRS, YFSETQ. CDR3 nucleotide sequence: TGCGCCAGCTCTGAGGGACAGCCCGGAGTCTATGGCTACACCTTC. Translation: CASSEGQPGVYGYTF.

About this clonotype: At one end the junction does not follow the germline gene, possibly because of a read error. V and J are TRBV6-5 and TRBJ2-5, with D uncertain. CDR1 and CDR2 from the germline V gene are MNHEY and SVGAGI. CDR3 length: 14 residues. The CDR3 DNA sequence: TGTGCCAGCAGGTACTCGATCTCGTGGCGGACCCAGTACTTC. It is translated as CASRYSISWRTQYF.

J is TRBJ2-7 and V is TRBV20-1, with 8 bases that match TRBD2. With V trimmed by 8 bases and J by 5 bases, 11 bases remained unmatched. This CDR3 has 13 amino acids. Per the germline V gene, CDR1 is DFQATT and CDR2 is SNEGSKA (reference sequence). The CDR3 region has the DNA TGCAGTTTATCAGCGGGAGAATCCGACGAGCAGTACTTC. It encodes CSLSAGESDEQYF.

The gene calls are TRBV9 and TRBJ2-3; a possible D gene is TRBD2 (7 bases). CDR1 is SGDLS, CDR2 YYNGEE, per germline. V was trimmed by 0 bases and J by 2 bases, leaving 13 bases between them. The CDR3 loop spans 16 amino acids. CDR3 protein: CASSVEVGGVTDTQYF. The CDR3 DNA follows: TGTGCCAGCAGCGTAGAGGTAGGGGGGGTCACAGATACGCAGTATTTT.

The sample holds a few counts of this clonotype. The chain couples TRBV7-2 to TRBJ2-2; perhaps TRBD2 as D (6 bases). Deletions cut 6 bases from V and 4 bases from J, with 18 bases between. Germline V gene data show CDR1 as SGHTA and CDR2 as FQGNSA. The CDR3 runs to 16 residues. CDR3 nucleotide sequence: TGTGCCAGCAGTCGTCCGGGACTCCCGTTCACCGGGGAGCTGTTTTTT. This translates into CASSRPGLPFTGELFF.

The V and J genes are TRBV6-1 and TRBJ2-1, with no clear D. Germline CDR1 and CDR2: MNHNS and SASEGT. This CDR3 region has 12 residues. The germline V and J ends were trimmed by 2 bases and 7 bases, with 6 bases remaining between them. The CDR3 nucleotides read TGTGCCAGCAGTGAAAGTTCGAATGAGCAGTTCTTC. Amino acid sequence: CASSESSNEQFF.

Only a few counts were recorded for this clonotype. The CDR3 region is CASSLDWTGGTKNIQYF. The CDR3 DNA reads as TGTGCCAGCAGCTTAGATTGGACAGGGGGTACCAAAAACATTCAGTACTTC. The chain recombines TRBV7-8 with TRBJ2-4; 10 bases match TRBD1. This CDR3 is built from 17 residues. In germline, CDR1 is SGHVS, CDR2 FQNEAQ. The V segment lost 1 base and the J segment 2 bases; nucleotides outside the gene matches: 5.

This clonotype was detected only a few times. This rearrangement joins TRBV12-3 or TRBV12-4 to TRBJ1-5; 9 bases map to TRBD1. This CDR3 contains 13 residues. V dropped 6 bases and J dropped 5; count of bases not matched to a gene: 2. CDR3 region: CASRGQGDQPQHF. DNA of the CDR3: TGTGCCAGCAGGGGACAGGGAGATCAGCCCCAGCATTTT.

V and J are TRBV11-2 and TRBJ2-1, with TRBD2 as a possible D gene (6 bases). This CDR3 has 16 residues. The V end was cut by 3 bases, the J end by 0 bases, with 12 bases between. Per germline, CDR1 SGHAT and CDR2 FQNNGV. The CDR3 here is CASSFLAISSYNEQFF. In DNA, the CDR3 is TGTGCCAGCAGCTTTCTAGCGATTAGCTCCTACAATGAGCAGTTCTTC.

This clonotype was counted only a few times. V is TRBV20-1 and J is TRBJ2-2; D not resolved. V was trimmed by 3 bases and J by 6 bases, leaving 14 bases between them. The CDR3 loop spans 14 amino acids. The V gene's germline CDR1 is DFQATT and CDR2 SNEGSKA (reference sequence). The CDR3 nucleotides are TGCAGTGCTAGTCTTTCAGGTTTCGCCGGGGAGCTGTTTTTT. Protein sequence: CSASLSGFAGELFF.

This clonotype was detected a few times. V is TRBV4-1 and J is TRBJ2-2; 9 bases line up with TRBD2. The CDR3 consists of 17 residues. V trimming: 4 bases; J trimming: 9 bases; junction bases outside the gene matches: 15. CDR1 and CDR2 (germline): MGHRA, YSYEKL. CDR3 bases: TGCGCCAGCAGCCGAGAAGCCGGGACTAGCATTCGGCGGGAGCTGTTTTTT. It specifies CASSREAGTSIRRELFF.

This clonotype has only a few counts. This rearrangement joins TRBV24-1 to TRBJ2-5, with D possibly matching TRBD2 (6 bases). V was trimmed by 5 bases and J by 1 base, leaving 19 bases between them. This CDR3 contains 17 residues. CDR1 and CDR2 (germline): KGHDR, SFDVKD. The CDR3 nucleotides are TGTGCCACCAGTGGGGGGACTTACCAGCCCATCCAAGAGACCCAGTACTTC. This encodes CATSGGTYQPIQETQYF.

The chain recombines TRBV20-1 with TRBJ2-7; 9 bases line up with TRBD1. The germline gives CDR1 DFQATT, CDR2 SNEGSKA (reference sequence). The V and J ends lost 6 bases and 3 bases, in that order; junction bases with no gene match: 9. This CDR3 comprises 14 residues. CDR3 loop: CSAGGDRADYEQYF. The CDR3 DNA is TGCAGTGCGGGGGGGGACAGGGCAGACTACGAGCAGTACTTC.

This clonotype turned up a few times. The chain has TRBV5-5 and TRBJ1-5; D is undetermined. CDR1 is SGHKS and CDR2 is YYEKEE in the germline V gene (reference sequence). With 1 base removed from V and 1 base from J, the gap between germline ends came to 15 bases. The CDR3 loop spans 17 amino acids. The CDR3 sequence is CASSLLPERISNQPQHF. Here the CDR3 DNA reads TGTGCCAGCAGCTTGCTGCCCGAGAGGATAAGCAATCAGCCCCAGCATTTT. Looking up the rest from reference TRBV5-5 and TRBJ1-5 gives the full variable domain: DAGVTQSPTHLIKTRGQQVTLRCSPISGHKSVSWYQQVLGQGPQFIFQYYEKEERGRGNFPDRFSARQFPNYSSELNVNALLLGDSALYLCASSLLPERISNQPQHFGDGTRLSIL.

The V gene is TRBV29-1, the J gene TRBJ2-1; a possible D gene is TRBD1 (7 bases). This CDR3 has 15 amino acids. Germline-derived CDR1 and CDR2 are SQVTM and ANQGSEA. V lost 4 bases and J lost 2, with 15 bases in between. The CDR3 sequence is CSVAGGLSPYNEQFF. CDR3 in DNA: TGCAGCGTTGCAGGGGGGCTTTCCCCCTACAATGAGCAGTTCTTC.

This clonotype occurred a few times. This rearrangement joins TRBV19 to TRBJ2-7; D may be TRBD1 or TRBD2 (5 bases each). V was pared by 3 bases and J by 3 bases, with 12 bases between. The CDR3 has 14 residues. Germline V gene lookup returns CDR1 LNHDA and CDR2 SQIVND (reference sequence). The CDR3 DNA sequence: TGTGCCAGTAGTATCCGGGACCGCCACTACGAGCAGTACTTC. It encodes CASSIRDRHYEQYF.

This clonotype has just a few counts. The chain combines TRBV6-5 with TRBJ2-2; TRBD2 agrees at 15 bases. The CDR3 covers 18 residues. From germline, CDR1 is MNHEY and CDR2 SVGAGI. J was trimmed by 3 bases and V by 9 bases; bases with no gene match: 11. The chain's CDR3 is CASGWGLAGGGDTGELFF. The CDR3 DNA sequence: TGTGCCAGTGGCTGGGGACTAGCGGGAGGTGGGGACACCGGGGAGCTGTTTTTT.

This chain connects TRBV12-3 or TRBV12-4 to TRBJ2-3; D possibly corresponds to TRBD2 (5 bases). Trimming left V 6 bases short and J 0 bases short, with 19 bases between. The length of the CDR3 is 17 residues. The CDR3 sequence is CASRAYEGLASTDTQYF. The CDR3 DNA reads as TGTGCCAGCAGAGCCTACGAGGGCCTCGCTAGCACAGATACGCAGTATTTT.

The gene calls are TRBV12-3 or TRBV12-4 and TRBJ1-2, with 7 bases aligning to TRBD1. The CDR3 extends over 15 amino acids. V shed 4 bases and J 4 bases; nucleotides not matched to a gene: 9. CDR3 residues: CASSYREGAGYGYTF. The DNA for the CDR3 is TGTGCCAGCAGTTACCGGGAGGGGGCAGGCTATGGCTACACCTTC.

This chain links TRBV5-1 with TRBJ1-1; D remains ambiguous. V gave up 3 bases and J gave up 1 base, with 13 bases separating them. From germline, CDR1 is SGHRS and CDR2 YFSETQ. The length of the CDR3 is 15 residues. CDR3 DNA sequence: TGCGCCAGCAGCTCCGGTGCCGCTAAGAACACTGAAGCTTTCTTT. Protein: CASSSGAAKNTEAFF.

Only a few counts were recorded for this clonotype. The genes are TRBV10-3 and TRBJ1-1; D unresolved. CDR3 size: 14 residues. Trimming left V 6 bases short and J 2 bases short, with 13 bases between. CDR1 and CDR2 from the germline V gene are ENHRY and SYGVKD. CDR3 loop: CAIRPSAENTEAFF. As DNA, the CDR3 is TGTGCCATCAGGCCCTCTGCCGAAAACACTGAAGCTTTCTTT.

This chain joins TRBV4-1 and TRBJ1-6, with 9 bases matching TRBD1. The CDR3 consists of 16 residues. With V trimmed by 4 bases and J by 10 bases, 11 bases remained unmatched. Germline CDR1 and CDR2: MGHRA and YSYEKL. The CDR3 sequence is CASSRQAGTGNSPLHF. The CDR3 DNA sequence: TGCGCCAGCAGCCGCCAGGCCGGGACAGGGAACTCACCCCTCCACTTT.

The rearrangement uses TRBV20-1 and TRBJ1-1; D is perhaps TRBD1 (5 bases). Trimming shortened V by 3 bases and J by 1 base, and 18 bases separated the two germline ends. Germline loops: CDR1 DFQATT, CDR2 SNEGSKA (reference sequence). The CDR3 consists of 16 residues. For the CDR3, the DNA is TGCAGTGCTAGCCTCGGGACGTCTTTCCAGAACACTGAAGCTTTCTTT. It is translated as CSASLGTSFQNTEAFF.

This sequence joins TRBV7-8 and TRBJ2-7; 10 positions agree with TRBD1. The CDR3 has 17 residues. With 5 bases clipped from V and 3 bases from J, the junction kept 13 bases outside the gene matches. CDR1 and CDR2 (germline): SGHVS, FQNEAQ. CDR3 nucleotides: TGTGCCAGCAGCCGCGACAGGGGGCCCGGTGATCTCTACGAGCAGTACTTC. It is translated as CASSRDRGPGDLYEQYF.

The chain is built from TRBV19 and TRBJ1-1; D unresolved. The CDR3 loop spans 14 amino acids. Between the trimmed V and J ends, which lost 3 bases and 1 base, there was a span of 9 bases. CDR1 and CDR2 from the germline V gene are LNHDA and SQIVND (reference sequence). DNA of the CDR3: TGTGCCAGTAGTATTCTTCACGCGAACACTGAAGCTTTCTTT. This translates into CASSILHANTEAFF.

This sequence joins TRBV4-2 and TRBJ1-2, with D maybe TRBD1 (5 bases). V shed 1 base and J shed 3 bases, with 6 bases lying between them. Per the germline V gene, CDR1 is LGHNA and CDR2 is YNFKEQ. The CDR3 runs 13 residues. The CDR3 coding sequence is TGTGCCAGCAGCCAAGGGGGGGACTATGGCTACACCTTC. Protein product: CASSQGGDYGYTF.

The J gene is TRBJ2-6, the V gene TRBV6-6; 7 nucleotides align to TRBD1. The CDR3 is made up of 17 amino acids. Trimming took 6 bases from V and 2 from J; bases not matched to a gene: 10. Germline-derived CDR1 and CDR2 are MNHNY and SVGAGI (reference sequence). The CDR3 bases are TGTGCCAGCAGACCCTTAAAAGGGGGCGCTGGGGCCAACGTCCTGACTTTC. It is translated as CASRPLKGGAGANVLTF.

This clonotype was recorded a few times. This chain uses TRBV5-1 with TRBJ1-1; D unresolved. Germline V lookup: CDR1 SGHRS, CDR2 YFSETQ. This CDR3 has 15 residues. Trimming shortened V by 7 bases and J by 0 bases, and 16 bases separated the two germline ends. The CDR3 DNA follows: TGCGCCAGCTATCGGGGTGGCGGGATGAACACTGAAGCTTTCTTT. The encoded protein is CASYRGGGMNTEAFF. Filled out from reference TRBV5-1 and TRBJ1-1, the complete variable domain reads KAGVTQTPRYLIKTRGQQVTLSCSPISGHRSVSWYQQTPGQGLQFLFEYFSETQRNKGNFPGRFSGRQFSNSRSEMNVSTLELGDSALYLCASYRGGGMNTEAFFGQGTRLTVV.

The rearrangement uses TRBV12-2 and TRBJ2-7; TRBD1 is the table's D call, not checked against the DNA. TRBV12-2 is given as a pseudogene. CDR3 size: 12 residues. The CDR3 DNA is TGTGCAAGTCGCTTACGGGGGTACGAGCAGTACTTC. Translation gives CASRLRGYEQYF.